This T cell receptor beta chain was retrieved from a study of T cell repertoires in cytomegalovirus infection. Using its own MiXCR run on the reads, TCRdb lists one record per CDR3 protein. The data contain about 530,000 distinct CDR3 sequences, about 25% of them singletons. CDR3 length: 13 residues. Germline CDR1 and CDR2: LGHDT and YNNKEL (reference sequence). Trimming cost V 1 base and J 6 bases, with 7 bases left between them. This sequence was found in a human donor in good health (CMV status not recorded). Some clones in this sample may be carry-over from other donors' samples. The specimen sequenced was PBMCs. This rearrangement joins TRBV3-1 to TRBJ2-1; D ambiguous. CDR3: CASSQVVSNEQFF. As DNA, the CDR3 is TGTGCCAGCAGCCAAGTCGTCAGCAATGAGCAGTTCTTC.